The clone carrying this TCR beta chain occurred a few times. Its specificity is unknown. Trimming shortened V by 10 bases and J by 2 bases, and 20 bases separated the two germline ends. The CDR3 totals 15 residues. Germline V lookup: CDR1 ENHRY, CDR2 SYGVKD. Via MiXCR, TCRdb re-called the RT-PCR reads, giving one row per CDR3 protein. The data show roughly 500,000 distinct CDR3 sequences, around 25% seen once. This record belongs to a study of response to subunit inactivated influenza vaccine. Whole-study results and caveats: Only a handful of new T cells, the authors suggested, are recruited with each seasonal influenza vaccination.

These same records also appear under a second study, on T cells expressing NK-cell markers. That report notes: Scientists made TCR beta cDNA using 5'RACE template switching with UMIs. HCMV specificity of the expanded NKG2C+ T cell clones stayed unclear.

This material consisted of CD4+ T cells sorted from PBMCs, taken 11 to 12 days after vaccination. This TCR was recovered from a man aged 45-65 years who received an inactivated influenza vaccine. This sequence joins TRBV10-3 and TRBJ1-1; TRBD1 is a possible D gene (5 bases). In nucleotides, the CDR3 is TGTGCCACCCAGACCGCAGACAGCAAAAACACTGAAGCTTTCTTT. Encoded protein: CATQTADSKNTEAFF.